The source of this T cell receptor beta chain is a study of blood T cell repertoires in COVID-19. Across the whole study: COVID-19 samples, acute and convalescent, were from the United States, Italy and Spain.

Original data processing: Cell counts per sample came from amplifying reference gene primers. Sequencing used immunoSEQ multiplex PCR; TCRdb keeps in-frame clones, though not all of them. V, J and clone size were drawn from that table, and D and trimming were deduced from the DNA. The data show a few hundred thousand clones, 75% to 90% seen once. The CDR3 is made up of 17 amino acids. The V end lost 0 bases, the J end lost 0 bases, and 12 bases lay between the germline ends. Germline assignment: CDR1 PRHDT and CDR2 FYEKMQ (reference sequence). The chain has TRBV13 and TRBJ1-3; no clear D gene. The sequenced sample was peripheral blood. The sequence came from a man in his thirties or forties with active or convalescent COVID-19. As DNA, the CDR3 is TGTGCCAGCAGCTTAGGCGCATGGGCAGGCTCTGGAAACACCATATATTTT. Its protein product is CASSLGAWAGSGNTIYF.